This T cell receptor beta chain was sequenced during a study of blood T cell repertoires in COVID-19. Study as a whole: Samples representing acute and convalescent COVID-19 were sourced from the United States, Italy and Spain. The cDNA or gDNA used as material had been derived from T cells, B-cell-depleted T cells, or PBMCs.

Details on this clone: An end of the junction does not agree with germline; a read error may underlie this.

Germline V lookup: CDR1 LNHNV, CDR2 YYDKDF (reference sequence). This CDR3 comprises 12 residues. As originally analysed: Amplification of reference gene primers provided the estimated nucleated cell counts. Sequencing was performed with immunoSEQ multiplex PCR; in TCRdb, only in-frame clones are kept and a portion is missing. V and J calls and clone size are those listed in that table; D and trimming were worked out from the DNA. The data contain some 210,000 clones, approximately 88% of them seen just once; the ten biggest clones take up less than 7.5%. The clonotype originates from a man in his 60s who had recovered from COVID-19. Sequencing was done on a sample of peripheral blood. J is TRBJ2-5 and V is TRBV15, with TRBD2 as a possible D gene (6 bases). This chain's CDR3 is CATSRPGLAPNF. The CDR3 DNA follows: TGTGCCACCAGCAGGCCGGGGCTAGCGCCAAACTTC.